These 5 T cell receptor beta chains were all obtained from the same sample, sequenced in a study of blood T cells in healthy people across ages. Combining a sample-barcoded 5' primer with a J-beta primer mix, a second PCR ran for about 6 to 11 cycles. TCRdb itself ran the 5' RACE reads through MiXCR, one entry per CDR3 protein. The profile covers about 1.5 million distinct CDR3 sequences, with 42% appearing a single time and 7% to 9% taken by the ten largest. Sequenced material: blood. The origin of the receptors is a woman aged 18-29 years in good health.

The rearrangement links TRBV15 to TRBJ1-2; 7 bases match TRBD1. The germline V gene encodes CDR1 LNHNV and CDR2 YYDKDF (reference sequence). J gave up 4 bases and V 2 bases, and 10 bases lay outside the gene matches. This CDR3 is built from 16 residues. The chain's CDR3 is CATSRSPRQGAYGYTF. CDR3 nucleotides: TGTGCCACCAGCAGATCCCCTAGACAGGGCGCCTATGGCTACACCTTC.

This clonotype was picked up a small number of times. The chain couples TRBV12-3 or TRBV12-4 to TRBJ1-4; D possibly corresponds to TRBD1 (5 bases). This CDR3 comprises 14 residues. Trimming shortened V by 2 bases and J by 8 bases, and 12 bases separated the two germline ends. The CDR3 protein is CASSLSGFGEKLFF. In DNA form, the CDR3 reads TGTGCCAGCAGTTTATCAGGGTTCGGAGAAAAACTGTTTTTT.

The chain combines TRBV20-1 with TRBJ1-1; D is uncertain. CDR1 is DFQATT and CDR2 is SNEGSKA in the germline V gene (reference sequence). V lost 6 bases, J lost 11 bases, and 19 bases lay in between. CDR3 length equals 12 residues. The CDR3 nucleotides are TGCAGTGCCAAGTCTCGGCAGCCGCTGGCTTTCTTT. Its translation is CSAKSRQPLAFF.

The chain has TRBV18 and TRBJ2-3, with TRBD1 as a possible D gene (6 bases). This CDR3 contains 15 residues. V was shortened by 3 bases and J by 3 bases, with 13 bases between the two germline ends. Per the germline V gene, CDR1 is KGHSH and CDR2 is LQKENI. CDR3 DNA: TGTGCCAGCTCACCCGAGGCAGGGGAAACAGATACGCAGTATTTT. Encoded protein: CASSPEAGETDTQYF.

The rearrangement links TRBV6-2 or TRBV6-3 to TRBJ2-2; D remains ambiguous. Germline V gene sequence: CDR1 MNHEY, CDR2 SVGEGT. The CDR3 covers 14 residues. Trimming removed 4 bases from V and 3 bases from J, with 9 bases in between. CDR3 amino acids: CASSFSPDTGELFF. The CDR3, as DNA: TGTGCCAGCAGTTTTTCCCCCGACACCGGGGAGCTGTTTTTT.